These 27 T cell receptor beta chains came from one sample sequenced in a study of cytomegalovirus exposure and HLA in healthy donors. Primers for the PCR totalled 60 Vbeta and 13 Jbeta. The table came from immunoSEQ multiplex PCR; TCRdb's copy has only in-frame clones and leaves some out. This sample has 150,000 to 200,000 clones, with roughly 82% found just once. Specimen: PBMCs. All receptors come from a man between 50 and 59 years old in good health and CMV-seropositive.

The chain employs TRBV18 and TRBJ2-1; TRBD1 might be the D (6 bases). Per germline, CDR1 KGHSH and CDR2 LQKENI. This CDR3 is 18 amino acids long. The ends were cut back, 3 bases at V and 8 bases at J, with 26 bases in the middle. The CDR3 reads CASSPRVVSQGLVDEQFF. The CDR3 DNA is TGTGCCAGCTCACCTCGAGTTGTGTCTCAGGGGCTGGTCGATGAGCAGTTCTTC.

The chain has TRBV5-4 and TRBJ2-1, with D maybe TRBD1 (6 bases). The ends were cut back, 4 bases at V and 5 bases at J, with 13 bases in the middle. This CDR3 region has 14 residues. The germline V gene encodes CDR1 SGHNT and CDR2 YYREEE (reference sequence). The CDR3 reads CASSNPGVHNEQFF. The CDR3 coding sequence is TGTGCCAGCAGCAACCCAGGGGTCCACAATGAGCAGTTCTTC.

CDR3 DNA sequence: TGCGCCAGCAGCTTTATTCCTAGCGGGAGAACCCGAGAGACCCAGTACTTC. Translating gives CASSFIPSGRTRETQYF. V and J are TRBV5-1 and TRBJ2-5, with 10 bases aligning to TRBD2. The germline V gene encodes CDR1 SGHRS and CDR2 YFSETQ. J was trimmed by 4 bases and V by 2 bases; bases with no gene match: 11. CDR3 length equals 17 residues.

The V call is TRBV18, the J call TRBJ2-1, with TRBD1 matching 9 bases. V shed 4 bases and J 1 base; nucleotides not matched to a gene: 8. This CDR3 comprises 17 residues. From germline, CDR1 is KGHSH and CDR2 LQKENI. The CDR3, as DNA: TGTGCCAGCTCACGGCCGACAGGGGGTAGTTCCTACAATGAGCAGTTCTTC. Translating gives CASSRPTGGSSYNEQFF.

The chain carries TRBV5-1 and TRBJ1-1; 8 nucleotides line up with TRBD1. Germline V gene lookup returns CDR1 SGHRS and CDR2 YFSETQ. V shed 4 bases, J shed 2 bases, and the junction held 28 bases outside the gene matches. This CDR3 has 22 residues. CDR3 DNA sequence: TGCGCCAGCAGCCAGGAGGGGGTGACCGGACAGGGAGTAAGAATTTCCAACACTGAAGCTTTCTTT. It codes for CASSQEGVTGQGVRISNTEAFF.

The chain combines TRBV19 with TRBJ2-7; the D gene is possibly TRBD2 (6 bases). Trimming shortened V by 0 bases and J by 8 bases, and 26 bases separated the two germline ends. CDR3 size: 18 residues. Germline V gene data show CDR1 as LNHDA and CDR2 as SQIVND (reference sequence). This chain's CDR3 is CASSIDRGAGIGRSKQYF. For the CDR3, the DNA is TGTGCCAGTAGTATAGATCGCGGGGCAGGCATCGGCCGGTCCAAGCAGTACTTC.

The chain has TRBV9 and TRBJ1-1; TRBD1 agrees at 7 bases. This CDR3 has 13 residues. After removal of 7 bases from V and 4 bases from J, the junction contained 7 bases not matched to a gene. Looked up from germline, CDR1 is SGDLS and CDR2 is YYNGEE. CDR3 coding DNA: TGTGCCAGCGTCCGACAGGGTAGCACTGAAGCTTTCTTT. Translation: CASVRQGSTEAFF.

V and J are TRBV29-1 and TRBJ2-1, with a tentative D call TRBD1 (7 bases). Germline V CDR1 and CDR2: SQVTM, ANQGSEA. Trimming stripped 4 bases from V and 5 bases from J, with 15 bases between. This CDR3 has 14 residues. CDR3 loop: CSVADQGGNNEQFF. The CDR3 DNA sequence: TGCAGCGTTGCGGATCAGGGGGGTAACAATGAGCAGTTCTTC.

The genes are TRBV29-1 and TRBJ1-2; TRBD1 agrees at 7 bases. The CDR3 has 13 residues. Germline trimming cut 7 bases from V and 4 bases from J; bases unmatched to any gene: 9. In germline, CDR1 is SQVTM, CDR2 ANQGSEA. CDR3 coding DNA: TGCAGCGGCACAGGGGCCGCTGGCTATGGCTACACCTTC. This sequence encodes CSGTGAAGYGYTF.

V usage is TRBV6-4 and J usage is TRBJ2-7; weak D call: TRBD1 (6 bases). V shed 9 bases and J shed 2 bases, with 17 bases lying between them. Germline-derived CDR1 and CDR2 are MRHNA and SNTAGT. This CDR3 is 14 amino acids long. CDR3 residues: CASVLNGTTYEQYF. CDR3 in DNA: TGTGCCAGTGTCCTTAACGGGACAACCTACGAGCAGTACTTC.

The chain links TRBV5-5 to TRBJ1-2, with no clear D. The germline V gene encodes CDR1 SGHKS and CDR2 YYEKEE (reference sequence). V lost 4 bases and J lost 7, with 11 bases in between. CDR3 length equals 12 residues. CDR3 amino acids: CASSGQTGGYTF. The CDR3, as DNA: TGTGCCAGCAGCGGGCAAACTGGTGGCTACACCTTC.

This clone was observed a handful of times. V and J are TRBV5-1 and TRBJ1-1; weak D call: TRBD1 (5 bases). The CDR3 runs 14 residues. CDR1 is SGHRS, CDR2 YFSETQ, per germline. V was pared by 3 bases and J by 1 base, with 10 bases between. The CDR3 protein is CASSWGLTNTEAFF. The CDR3 DNA reads as TGCGCCAGCAGCTGGGGACTGACGAACACTGAAGCTTTCTTT.

The V gene is TRBV4-1, the J gene TRBJ2-7; the match to TRBD1 covers 10 bases. The germline CDR1 and CDR2 sequences are MGHRA and YSYEKL. After removal of 2 bases from V and 4 bases from J, the junction contained 5 bases not matched to a gene. The CDR3 is 15 residues long. CDR3 loop: CASSQRQGAEYEQYF. The CDR3 region has the DNA TGCGCCAGCAGCCAAAGACAGGGGGCGGAATACGAGCAGTACTTC.

The V and J genes are TRBV2 and TRBJ1-5; D is ambiguous. Trimming pared 8 bases from V and 5 bases from J, leaving 16 bases between. The V gene's germline CDR1 is SNHLY and CDR2 FYNNEI. The CDR3 runs 14 residues. CDR3 in DNA: TGTGCCAGCCTAGGTCCAGCCCGAGATCAGCCCCAGCATTTT. Protein product: CASLGPARDQPQHF. Drawing the rest from reference TRBV2 and TRBJ1-5, the complete variable domain is EPEVTQTPSHQVTQMGQEVILRCVPISNHLYFYWYRQILGQKVEFLVSFYNNEISEKSEIFDDQFSVERPDGSNFTLKIRSTKLEDSAMYFCASLGPARDQPQHFGDGTRLSIL.

This clone was recorded once. The chain joins TRBV5-8 to TRBJ2-3, with 9 bases fitting TRBD1. The germline V gene encodes CDR1 SGHTS and CDR2 YDEGEE. With 6 bases clipped from V and 2 bases from J, the junction kept 10 bases outside the gene matches. The CDR3 runs to 16 residues. This CDR3 reads CASNLPRTGATDTQYF. As DNA, the CDR3 is TGTGCCAGCAACTTACCCCGGACAGGGGCCACAGATACGCAGTATTTT. Full variable domain (outside the CDR3, taken from reference TRBV5-8 and TRBJ2-3): EAGVTQSPTHLIKTRGQQATLRCSPISGHTSVYWYQQALGLGLQFLLWYDEGEERNRGNFPPRFSGRQFPNYSSELNVNALELEDSALYLCASNLPRTGATDTQYFGPGTRLTVL.

This clone was detected a few times. This chain connects TRBV7-3 to TRBJ1-1; the match to TRBD1 covers 7 bases. The V gene's germline CDR1 is SGHTA and CDR2 FQGTGA. After removal of 4 bases from V and 0 bases from J, the junction contained 5 bases not matched to a gene. The CDR3 loop spans 15 amino acids. The CDR3 nucleotides read TGTGCCAGCAGCTCGGGGACAGTTATGAACACTGAAGCTTTCTTT. Amino acid sequence: CASSSGTVMNTEAFF. The full variable domain, in which reference TRBV7-3 and TRBJ1-1 provide the parts outside the CDR3, is GAGVSQTPSNKVTEKGKYVELRCDPISGHTALYWYRQSLGQGPEFLIYFQGTGAADDSGLPNDRFFAVRPEGSVSTLKIQRTERGDSAVYLCASSSGTVMNTEAFFGQGTRLTVV.

This sequence joins TRBV6-6 and TRBJ2-3; 9 bases align to TRBD2. J lost 2 bases, V lost 5 bases, and 5 bases had no gene match. Germline lookup yields CDR1 MNHNY and CDR2 SVGAGI (reference sequence). The CDR3 is 15 amino acids. The CDR3 sequence is CASSTLAGLTDTQYF. The CDR3 bases are TGTGCCAGCAGTACCCTAGCGGGGCTCACAGATACGCAGTATTTT.

This chain links TRBV18 with TRBJ1-5; no clear D. The CDR3 sequence is 16 residues long. Trimming took off 5 bases at V and 1 base at J, with 15 bases between the two ends. From germline, CDR1 is KGHSH and CDR2 LQKENI. The CDR3 DNA follows: TGTGCCAGCTCATCTAACTCACCCGGGAGCAATCAGCCCCAGCATTTT. It translates to CASSSNSPGSNQPQHF. Combining the CDR3 with reference TRBV18 and TRBJ1-5 gives the whole variable domain NAGVMQNPRHLVRRRGQEARLRCSPMKGHSHVYWYRQLPEEGLKFMVYLQKENIIDESGMPKERFSAEFPKEGPSILRIQQVVRGDSAAYFCASSSNSPGSNQPQHFGDGTRLSIL.

A single count supports this clone. The chain combines TRBV6-5 with TRBJ1-1, with TRBD1 matching 8 bases. This CDR3 spans 15 amino acids. With 6 bases clipped from V and 1 base from J, the junction kept 7 bases outside the gene matches. CDR1 and CDR2 from the germline V gene are MNHEY and SVGAGI. The CDR3 is CASRLDRGANTEAFF. As DNA, the CDR3 is TGTGCCAGCAGGCTAGACAGGGGCGCGAACACTGAAGCTTTCTTT.

This chain joins TRBV7-3 and TRBJ2-6, with TRBD1 matching over 7 bases. V lost 5 bases, J lost 4 bases, and 5 bases stayed unmatched. This CDR3 is 15 amino acids long. Germline V CDR1 and CDR2: SGHTA, FQGTGA. The CDR3 bases are TGTGCCAGCAGCCTAGGGGGCTCCGGGGCCAACGTCCTGACTTTC. Translated: CASSLGGSGANVLTF.

The chain couples TRBV28 to TRBJ1-6; maybe TRBD1 (6 bases). Trimming shortened V by 6 bases and J by 7 bases, and 10 bases separated the two germline ends. The CDR3 contains 13 residues. The germline V gene has CDR1 MDHEN and CDR2 SYDVKM. This CDR3 reads CASRNQGNSPLHF. The CDR3 coding sequence is TGTGCCAGCAGAAATCAGGGGAATTCACCCCTCCACTTT.

J is TRBJ1-2 and V is TRBV18; TRBD1 agrees at 10 bases. After removal of 3 bases from V and 2 bases from J, the junction contained 3 bases not matched to a gene. The CDR3 consists of 15 residues. Germline V gene data show CDR1 as KGHSH and CDR2 as LQKENI. Here the CDR3 reads CASSPGTGENYGYTF. CDR3 nucleotides: TGTGCCAGCTCACCCGGGACAGGGGAGAACTATGGCTACACCTTC.

The chain recombines TRBV18 with TRBJ1-2; 7 positions agree with TRBD1. The CDR3 is 16 amino acids. Germline loops: CDR1 KGHSH, CDR2 LQKENI. V gave up 3 bases and J gave up 3 bases; unmatched junction bases: 10. This CDR3 reads CASSPSALGGDYGYTF. The CDR3 nucleotides are TGTGCCAGCTCACCGTCAGCGTTAGGGGGCGACTATGGCTACACCTTC.

The chain uses TRBV29-1 and TRBJ2-1; 12 bases map to TRBD2. V gave up 7 bases and J gave up 13 bases; unmatched junction bases: 17. This CDR3 region has 15 residues. Germline CDR1 is SQVTM and CDR2 is ANQGSEA. CDR3 sequence (DNA): TGCAGCGCCGTGACTAGCGGGAGTTTGGGGGGTGATCAGTTCTTC. Its translation: CSAVTSGSLGGDQFF.

The chain joins TRBV2 to TRBJ2-5; TRBD1 is a possible D gene (6 bases). The CDR3 covers 14 residues. Trimming removed 5 bases from V and 5 bases from J, with 15 bases in between. Per germline, CDR1 SNHLY and CDR2 FYNNEI. In DNA, the CDR3 is TGTGCCAGCAGTCTGATGGTGGGGGCTGAGACCCAGTACTTC. It encodes CASSLMVGAETQYF. The variable domain in full, completed from reference TRBV2 and TRBJ2-5, reads EPEVTQTPSHQVTQMGQEVILRCVPISNHLYFYWYRQILGQKVEFLVSFYNNEISEKSEIFDDQFSVERPDGSNFTLKIRSTKLEDSAMYFCASSLMVGAETQYFGPGTRLLVL.

The chain carries TRBV7-9 and TRBJ1-3; unclear D gene. CDR3 length equals 14 residues. Looked up from germline, CDR1 is SEHNR and CDR2 is FQNEAQ (reference sequence). Trimming pared 2 bases from V and 1 base from J, leaving 6 bases between. This chain's CDR3 is CASSLSGSGNTIYF. CDR3 nucleotide sequence: TGTGCCAGCAGCTTATCAGGATCTGGAAACACCATATATTTT.

The genes are TRBV6-5 and TRBJ2-7, with a weak D call TRBD2 (5 bases). CDR3 length equals 14 residues. Germline V gives CDR1 MNHEY, CDR2 SVGAGI. Trimming took off 7 bases at V and 5 bases at J, with 18 bases between the two ends. Here the CDR3 reads CASTNGLAGDEQYF. In DNA, the CDR3 is TGTGCCAGCACCAACGGGCTAGCCGGCGACGAGCAGTACTTC.